This T cell receptor (beta chain) was sequenced for a study of regulatory T cells in long-lasting Graves disease. The TCR beta library used iRepertoire HTBI primers with Arm-PCR amplification of CDR3. From the multiplex PCR reads, TCRdb called clonotypes with MiXCR, one entry per CDR3 protein. Here the sample spans roughly 560,000 distinct CDR3 sequences, 12% being singletons. The V gene's germline CDR1 is MDHEN and CDR2 SYDVKM. The V end was cut by 5 bases, the J end by 0 bases, with 11 bases between. This CDR3 is built from 15 residues. This clonotype was picked up many times. Time point of the sample: newly diagnosed GD, antithyroid drugs for less than 3 months. After RNA was extracted from PBMCs, the TCR library was made from it. The same specimen was also included in a second study, on T cells in Graves' hyperthyroidism and ophthalmopathy.

The chain has TRBV28 and TRBJ2-1, with D tentatively TRBD1 (5 bases). The specimen was peripheral blood mononuclear cells (PBMCs), collected at new diagnosis, from a patient treated with antithyroid drugs. The sequence was collected from a woman aged 25 to 39 with Graves disease. The CDR3 DNA sequence: TGTGCCAGCAGTCCAGGGTTCAGCTCCTACAATGAGCAGTTCTTC. Translating it yields CASSPGFSSYNEQFF.